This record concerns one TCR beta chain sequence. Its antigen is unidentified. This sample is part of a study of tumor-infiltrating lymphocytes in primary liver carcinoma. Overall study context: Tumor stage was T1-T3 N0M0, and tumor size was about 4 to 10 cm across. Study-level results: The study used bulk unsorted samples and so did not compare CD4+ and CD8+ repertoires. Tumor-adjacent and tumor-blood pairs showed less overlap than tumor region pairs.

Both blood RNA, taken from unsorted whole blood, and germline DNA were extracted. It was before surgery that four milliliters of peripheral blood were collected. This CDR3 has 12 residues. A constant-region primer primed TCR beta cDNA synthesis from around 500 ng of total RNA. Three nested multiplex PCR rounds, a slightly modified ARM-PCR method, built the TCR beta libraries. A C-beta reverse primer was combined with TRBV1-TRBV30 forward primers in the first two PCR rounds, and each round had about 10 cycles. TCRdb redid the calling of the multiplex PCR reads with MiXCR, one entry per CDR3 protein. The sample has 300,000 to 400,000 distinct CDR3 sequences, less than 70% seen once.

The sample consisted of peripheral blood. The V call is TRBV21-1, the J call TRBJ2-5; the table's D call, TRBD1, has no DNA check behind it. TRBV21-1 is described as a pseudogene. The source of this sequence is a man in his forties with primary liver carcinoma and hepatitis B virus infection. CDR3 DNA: TGTGCCAGCAGCAAGGGGGTCGGGACCCAGTACTTC. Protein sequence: CASSKGVGTQYF.